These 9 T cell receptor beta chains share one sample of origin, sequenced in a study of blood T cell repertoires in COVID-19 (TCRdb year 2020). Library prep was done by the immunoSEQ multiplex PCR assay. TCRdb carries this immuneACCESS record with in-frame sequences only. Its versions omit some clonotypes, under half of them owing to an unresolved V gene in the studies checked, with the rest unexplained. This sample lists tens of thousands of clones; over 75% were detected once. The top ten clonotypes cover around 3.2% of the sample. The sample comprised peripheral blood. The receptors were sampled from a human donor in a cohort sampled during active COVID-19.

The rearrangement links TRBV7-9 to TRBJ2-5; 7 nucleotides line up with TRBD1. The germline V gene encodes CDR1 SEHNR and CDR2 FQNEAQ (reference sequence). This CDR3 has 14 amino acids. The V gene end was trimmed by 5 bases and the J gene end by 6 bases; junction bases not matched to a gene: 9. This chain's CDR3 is CASSPTGVIKTQYF. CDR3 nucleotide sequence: TGTGCCAGCAGCCCCACAGGGGTAATTAAGACCCAGTACTTC.

The CDR3 nucleotides read TGTGCCAGCAGCGTAGGACGGAGGGTTTGGGGAGATACGCAGTATTTT. Protein: CASSVGRRVWGDTQYF. This sequence joins TRBV9 and TRBJ2-3; D might be TRBD2 (6 bases). CDR1 is SGDLS and CDR2 is YYNGEE in the germline V gene. V lost 0 bases, J lost 5 bases, and 16 bases lay in between. This CDR3 has 16 amino acids.

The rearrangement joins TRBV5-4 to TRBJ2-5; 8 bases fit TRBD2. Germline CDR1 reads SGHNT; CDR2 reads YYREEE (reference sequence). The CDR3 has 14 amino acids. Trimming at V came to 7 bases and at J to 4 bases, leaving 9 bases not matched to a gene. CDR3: CASLSGAGGETQYF. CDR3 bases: TGTGCCAGCCTATCAGGGGCGGGAGGAGAGACCCAGTACTTC.

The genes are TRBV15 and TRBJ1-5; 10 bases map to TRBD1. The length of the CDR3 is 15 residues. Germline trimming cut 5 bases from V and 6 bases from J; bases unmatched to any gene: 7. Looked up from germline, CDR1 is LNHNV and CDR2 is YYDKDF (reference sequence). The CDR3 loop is CATSRDRGMGQPQHF. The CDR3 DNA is TGTGCCACCAGCCGGGACAGGGGAATGGGTCAGCCCCAGCATTTT.

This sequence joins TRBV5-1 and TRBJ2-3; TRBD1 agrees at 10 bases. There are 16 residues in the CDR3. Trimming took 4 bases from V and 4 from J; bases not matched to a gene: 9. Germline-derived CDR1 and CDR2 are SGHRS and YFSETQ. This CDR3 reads CASSLSGTGAPDTQYF. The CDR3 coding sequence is TGCGCCAGCAGCCTCTCCGGGACAGGGGCCCCAGATACGCAGTATTTT.

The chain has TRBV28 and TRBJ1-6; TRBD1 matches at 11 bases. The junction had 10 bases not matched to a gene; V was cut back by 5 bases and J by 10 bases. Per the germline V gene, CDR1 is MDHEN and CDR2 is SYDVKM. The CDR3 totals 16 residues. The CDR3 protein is CASSPPSGTGGSPLHF. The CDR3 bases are TGTGCCAGCAGTCCACCATCCGGGACAGGGGGATCACCCCTCCACTTT.

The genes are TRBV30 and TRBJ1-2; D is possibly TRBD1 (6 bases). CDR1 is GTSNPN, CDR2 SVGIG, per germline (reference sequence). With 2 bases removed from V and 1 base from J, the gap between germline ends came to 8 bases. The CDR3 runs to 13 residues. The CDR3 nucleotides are TGTGCCTGGAGTCACAGGGTTAACTATGGCTACACCTTC. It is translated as CAWSHRVNYGYTF.

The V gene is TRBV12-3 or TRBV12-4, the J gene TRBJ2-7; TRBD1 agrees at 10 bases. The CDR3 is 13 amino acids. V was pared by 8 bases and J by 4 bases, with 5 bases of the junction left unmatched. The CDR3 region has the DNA TGTGCCAGCCGACAGGGGGCGGATTACGAGCAGTACTTC. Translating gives CASRQGADYEQYF.

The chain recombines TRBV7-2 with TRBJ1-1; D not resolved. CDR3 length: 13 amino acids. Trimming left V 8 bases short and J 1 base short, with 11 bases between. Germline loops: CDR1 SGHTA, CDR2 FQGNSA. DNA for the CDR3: TGTGCCAGCGCGTCGGGAAAGAACACTGAAGCTTTCTTT. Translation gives CASASGKNTEAFF.